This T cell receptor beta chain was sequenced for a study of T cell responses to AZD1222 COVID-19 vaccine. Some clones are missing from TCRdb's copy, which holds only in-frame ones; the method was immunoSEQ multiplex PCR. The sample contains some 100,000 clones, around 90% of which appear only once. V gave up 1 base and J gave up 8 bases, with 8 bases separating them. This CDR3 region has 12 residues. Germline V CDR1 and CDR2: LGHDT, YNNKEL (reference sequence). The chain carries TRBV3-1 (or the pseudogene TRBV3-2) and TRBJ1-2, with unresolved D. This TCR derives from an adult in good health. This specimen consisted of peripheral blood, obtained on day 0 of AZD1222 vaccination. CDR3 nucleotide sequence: TGTGCCAGCAGCCAAGTTGTAGGCGGCTACACCTTC. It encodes CASSQVVGGYTF.